This T cell receptor beta chain was recovered during a study of CD8+ T cells in alopecia areata. Study as a whole: Severity of treated patients was scored by affected scalp percentage. The study's findings and limits: Mice gave a clearer picture of TCR sharing than patients did, possibly for HLA-related reasons.

Isolated RNA was reverse transcribed into cDNA used as the sequencing template. The data were produced by immunoSEQ multiplex PCR, yet TCRdb's version contains in-frame clones alone and is incomplete. Among about 3,300 clones listed, around 80% were seen once. J was trimmed by 6 bases and V by 1 base; bases with no gene match: 10. This CDR3 contains 18 residues. Per the germline V gene, CDR1 is LGHNA and CDR2 is YSLEER. With respect to this clone: Its target is not known.

Treatment described: oral pan-JAK inhibitor, 5-10 mg twice daily. In alopecia areata patients, both lesional scalp punch biopsies and peripheral blood were collected. This rearrangement joins TRBV4-3 to TRBJ2-7; 15 nucleotides align to TRBD2. The TCR originated in a human donor with alopecia areata. This specimen was skin, taken at week 24, from a patient treated with tofacitinib. CDR3 sequence (DNA): TGCGCCAGCAGCCAAGTACCCCCGGGACTAGCGGGGGGCGCCGAGCAGTACTTC. Translated: CASSQVPPGLAGGAEQYF.